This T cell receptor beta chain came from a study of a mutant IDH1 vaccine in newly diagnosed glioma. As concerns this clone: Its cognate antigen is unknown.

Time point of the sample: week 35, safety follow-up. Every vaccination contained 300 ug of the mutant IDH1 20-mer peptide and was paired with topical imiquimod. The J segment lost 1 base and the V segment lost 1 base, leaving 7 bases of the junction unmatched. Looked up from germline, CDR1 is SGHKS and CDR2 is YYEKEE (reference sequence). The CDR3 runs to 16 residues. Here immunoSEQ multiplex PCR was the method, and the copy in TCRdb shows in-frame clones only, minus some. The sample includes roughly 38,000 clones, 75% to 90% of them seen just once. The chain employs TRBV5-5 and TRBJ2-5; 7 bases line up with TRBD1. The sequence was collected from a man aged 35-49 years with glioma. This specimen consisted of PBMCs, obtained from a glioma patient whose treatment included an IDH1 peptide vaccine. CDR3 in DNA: TGTGCCAGCAGCTTGAGGACAGGACCCCCCCAAGAGACCCAGTACTTC. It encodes CASSLRTGPPQETQYF.